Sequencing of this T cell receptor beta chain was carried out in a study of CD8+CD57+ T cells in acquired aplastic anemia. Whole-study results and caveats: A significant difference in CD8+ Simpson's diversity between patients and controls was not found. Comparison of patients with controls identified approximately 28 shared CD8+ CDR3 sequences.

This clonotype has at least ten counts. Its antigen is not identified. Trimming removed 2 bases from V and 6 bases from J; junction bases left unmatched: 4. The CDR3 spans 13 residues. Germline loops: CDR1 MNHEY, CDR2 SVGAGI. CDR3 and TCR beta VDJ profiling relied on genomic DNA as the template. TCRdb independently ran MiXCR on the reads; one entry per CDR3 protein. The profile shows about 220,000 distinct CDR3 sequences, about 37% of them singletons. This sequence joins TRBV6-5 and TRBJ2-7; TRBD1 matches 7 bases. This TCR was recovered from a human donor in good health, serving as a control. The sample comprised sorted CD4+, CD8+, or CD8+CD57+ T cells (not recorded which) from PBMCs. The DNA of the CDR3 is TGTGCCAGCAGTTACGAAAGGGGGCTCGAGCAGTACTTC. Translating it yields CASSYERGLEQYF.